This TCR beta chain emerged from a study of T cells in Graves' hyperthyroidism and ophthalmopathy. Study-wide findings and caveats: Ophthalmopathy and stable hyperthyroidism were separated by a 13 V-J model.

The CDR3 has 14 amino acids. Germline values: CDR1 SGDLS, CDR2 YYNGEE. Trimming took 6 bases from V and 2 from J; bases not matched to a gene: 5. Authors of the study amplified TCR beta CDR3 regions from RNA transcripts. Carried out on the TCR CDR3, a first-round RT-PCR used the HTBI primer set. TCRdb redid the calling of the multiplex PCR reads with MiXCR, one entry per CDR3 protein. The sample has about 480,000 distinct CDR3 sequences, approximately 15% seen once; the top ten hold less than 20%. The table lists this clonotype with many counts. The antigen is undetermined. The receptor was isolated from a woman under 30 with Graves' hyperthyroidism. Sequencing input: blood. The rearrangement joins TRBV9 to TRBJ2-3, with 8 bases lining up with TRBD2. CDR3 sequence: CASNPAGDTDTQYF. CDR3 DNA sequence: TGTGCCAGCAACCCAGCGGGAGACACAGATACGCAGTATTTT.